There are a few counts of the clone carrying this T cell receptor beta chain. Clones were read by immunoSEQ multiplex PCR, and TCRdb kept only the in-frame ones, dropping some. This sample yields roughly 140,000 clones, of which approximately 80% are seen a single time; 1.5% to 2% belongs to the top ten. The record originates from a study of blood T cell repertoires in COVID-19. Germline CDR1 LGHNA, CDR2 YNFKEQ. V was clipped by 1 base and J by 3 bases; unmatched bases: 7. This CDR3 region has 18 residues. Participant reports of clinical history set cohort assignment. V is TRBV4-2 and J is TRBJ2-7; 15 bases fit TRBD2. The source is a woman between 18 and 30 years old who had been exposed to COVID-19. The sample taken for sequencing was PBMCs or T cells enriched from blood (not recorded which). This CDR3 is CASSQAFGTSGRSYEQYF. The CDR3 region has the DNA TGTGCCAGCAGCCAAGCTTTCGGGACTAGCGGGAGGAGCTACGAGCAGTACTTC.